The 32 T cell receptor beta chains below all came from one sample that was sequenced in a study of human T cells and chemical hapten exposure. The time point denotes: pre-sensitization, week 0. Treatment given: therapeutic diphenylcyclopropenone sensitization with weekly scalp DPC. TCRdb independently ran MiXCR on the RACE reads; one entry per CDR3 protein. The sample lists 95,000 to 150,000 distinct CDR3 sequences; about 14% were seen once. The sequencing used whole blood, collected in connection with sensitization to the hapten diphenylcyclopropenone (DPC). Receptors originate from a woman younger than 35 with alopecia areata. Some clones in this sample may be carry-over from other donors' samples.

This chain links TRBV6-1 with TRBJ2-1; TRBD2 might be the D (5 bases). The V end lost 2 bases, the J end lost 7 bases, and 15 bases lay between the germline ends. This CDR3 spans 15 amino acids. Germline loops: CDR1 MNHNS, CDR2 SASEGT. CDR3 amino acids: CASSEWASTTNEQFF. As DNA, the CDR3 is TGTGCCAGCAGTGAATGGGCTAGCACTACGAATGAGCAGTTCTTC.

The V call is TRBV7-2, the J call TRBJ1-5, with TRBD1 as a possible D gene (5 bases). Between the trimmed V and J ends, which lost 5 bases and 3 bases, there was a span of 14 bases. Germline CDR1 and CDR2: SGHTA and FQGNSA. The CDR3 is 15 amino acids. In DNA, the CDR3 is TGTGCCAGCAGCACATGGGGGGACCTCAATCAGCCCCAGCATTTT. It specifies CASSTWGDLNQPQHF.

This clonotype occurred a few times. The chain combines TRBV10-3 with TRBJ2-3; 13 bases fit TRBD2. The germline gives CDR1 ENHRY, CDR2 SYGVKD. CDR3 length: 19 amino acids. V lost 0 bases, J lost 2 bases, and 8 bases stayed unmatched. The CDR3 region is CAISESPGLAGFYTDTQYF. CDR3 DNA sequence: TGTGCCATCAGTGAGTCCCCGGGACTAGCGGGGTTTTACACAGATACGCAGTATTTT.

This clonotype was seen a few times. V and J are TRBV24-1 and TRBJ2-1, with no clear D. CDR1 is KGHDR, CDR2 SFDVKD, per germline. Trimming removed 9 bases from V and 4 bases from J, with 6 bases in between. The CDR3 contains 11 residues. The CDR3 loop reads CATEIYNEQFF. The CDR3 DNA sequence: TGTGCCACCGAGATTTACAATGAGCAGTTCTTC.

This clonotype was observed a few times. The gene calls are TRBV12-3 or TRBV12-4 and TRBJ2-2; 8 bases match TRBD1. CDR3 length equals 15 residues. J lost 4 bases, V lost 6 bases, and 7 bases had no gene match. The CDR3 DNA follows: TGTGCCAGCAGCGCAACCGGGACAGGCACCGGGGAGCTGTTTTTT. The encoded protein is CASSATGTGTGELFF.

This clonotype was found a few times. The CDR3 DNA is TGCGCCAGCAGCCAAGACACATCACCCATCTCCTACAATGAGCAGTTCTTC. Translation gives CASSQDTSPISYNEQFF. V gene TRBV4-3 combines with J gene TRBJ2-1, with unresolved D. From germline, CDR1 is LGHNA and CDR2 YSLEER. This CDR3 has 17 residues. The V and J ends lost 0 bases and 0 bases respectively, with 12 bases between them.

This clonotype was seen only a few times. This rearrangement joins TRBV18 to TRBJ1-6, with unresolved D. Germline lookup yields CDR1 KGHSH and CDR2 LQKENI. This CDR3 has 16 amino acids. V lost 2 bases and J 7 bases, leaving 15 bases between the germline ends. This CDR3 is CASSPDVGRRNSPLHF. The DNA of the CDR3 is TGTGCCAGCTCACCAGATGTGGGCAGGAGAAATTCACCCCTCCACTTT.

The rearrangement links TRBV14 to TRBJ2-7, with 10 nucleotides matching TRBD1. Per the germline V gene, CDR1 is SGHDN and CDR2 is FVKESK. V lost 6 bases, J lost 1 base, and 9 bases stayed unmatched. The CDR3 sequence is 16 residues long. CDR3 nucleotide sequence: TGTGCCAGCAGTCCCTACTCGGGACAGGGGTCCTACGAGCAGTACTTC. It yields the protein CASSPYSGQGSYEQYF.

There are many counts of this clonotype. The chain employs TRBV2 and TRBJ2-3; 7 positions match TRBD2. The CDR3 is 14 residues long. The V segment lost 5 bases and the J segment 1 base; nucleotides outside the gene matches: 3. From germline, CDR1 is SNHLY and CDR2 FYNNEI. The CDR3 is CASSYSGGTDTQYF. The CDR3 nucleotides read TGTGCCAGCAGTTACAGCGGGGGCACAGATACGCAGTATTTT.

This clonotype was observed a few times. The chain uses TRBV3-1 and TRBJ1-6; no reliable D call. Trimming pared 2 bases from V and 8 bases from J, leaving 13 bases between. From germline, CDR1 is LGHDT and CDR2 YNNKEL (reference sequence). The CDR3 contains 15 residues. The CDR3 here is CASSQTWAMDSPLHF. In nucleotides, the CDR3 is TGTGCCAGCAGCCAAACATGGGCCATGGATTCACCCCTCCACTTT. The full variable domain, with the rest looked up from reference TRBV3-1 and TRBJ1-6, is DTAVSQTPKYLVTQMGNDKSIKCEQNLGHDTMYWYKQDSKKFLKIMFSYNNKELIINETVPNRFSPKSPDKAHLNLHINSLELGDSAVYFCASSQTWAMDSPLHFGNGTRLTVT.

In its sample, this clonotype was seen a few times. Here the CDR3 DNA reads TGTGCCAGCAGCCTCCGGCCAGGCCCTAACTATGGCTACACCTTC. Protein sequence: CASSLRPGPNYGYTF. J is TRBJ1-2 and V is TRBV7-9, with D hard to call. The germline V gene encodes CDR1 SEHNR and CDR2 FQNEAQ (reference sequence). The CDR3 has 15 residues. The V gene lost 5 bases and the J gene lost 0 bases, with 13 bases spanning the gap.

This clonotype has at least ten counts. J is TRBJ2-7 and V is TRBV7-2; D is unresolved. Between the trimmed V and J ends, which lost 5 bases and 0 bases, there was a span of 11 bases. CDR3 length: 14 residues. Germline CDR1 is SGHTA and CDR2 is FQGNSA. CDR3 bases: TGTGCCAGCAGCCCCCATCAGAACTCCTACGAGCAGTACTTC. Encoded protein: CASSPHQNSYEQYF.

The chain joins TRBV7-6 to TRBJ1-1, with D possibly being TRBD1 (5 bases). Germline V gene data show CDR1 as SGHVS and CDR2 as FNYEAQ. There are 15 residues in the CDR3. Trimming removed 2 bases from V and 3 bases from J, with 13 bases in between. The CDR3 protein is CASSLTLRGYTEAFF. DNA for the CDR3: TGTGCCAGCAGCTTAACATTGCGGGGCTACACTGAAGCTTTCTTT.

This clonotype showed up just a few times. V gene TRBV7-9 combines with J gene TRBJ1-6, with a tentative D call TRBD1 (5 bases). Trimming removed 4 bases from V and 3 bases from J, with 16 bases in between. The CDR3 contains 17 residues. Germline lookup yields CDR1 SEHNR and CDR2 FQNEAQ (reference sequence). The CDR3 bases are TGTGCCAGCAGCTCCTCGGCTGGGGCCGGCTATAATTCACCCCTCCACTTT. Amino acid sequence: CASSSSAGAGYNSPLHF.

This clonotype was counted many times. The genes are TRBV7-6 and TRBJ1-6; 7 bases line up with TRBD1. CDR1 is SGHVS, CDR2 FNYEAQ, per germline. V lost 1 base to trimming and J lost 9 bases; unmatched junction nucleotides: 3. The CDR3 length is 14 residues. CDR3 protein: CASSLEQGRSPLHF. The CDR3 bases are TGTGCCAGCAGCTTAGAACAGGGGCGTTCACCCCTCCACTTT.

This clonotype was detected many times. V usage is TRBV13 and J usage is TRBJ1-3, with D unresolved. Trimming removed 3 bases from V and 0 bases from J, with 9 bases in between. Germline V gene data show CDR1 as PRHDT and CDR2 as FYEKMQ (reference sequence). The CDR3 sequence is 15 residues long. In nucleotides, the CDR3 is TGTGCCAGCAGCTTGCGGATTAGCTCTGGAAACACCATATATTTT. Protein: CASSLRISSGNTIYF.

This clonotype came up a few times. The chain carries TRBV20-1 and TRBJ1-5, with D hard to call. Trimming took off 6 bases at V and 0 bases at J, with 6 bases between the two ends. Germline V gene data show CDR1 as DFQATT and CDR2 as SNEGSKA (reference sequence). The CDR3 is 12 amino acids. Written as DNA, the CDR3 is TGCAGTGCGCTTATTAGCAATCAGCCCCAGCATTTT. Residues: CSALISNQPQHF.

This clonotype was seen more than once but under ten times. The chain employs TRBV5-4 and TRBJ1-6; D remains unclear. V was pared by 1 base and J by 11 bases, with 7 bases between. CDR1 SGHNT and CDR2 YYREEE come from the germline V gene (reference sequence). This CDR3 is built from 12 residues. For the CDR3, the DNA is TGTGCCAGCAGCTTGCCGGGGACACCCCTCCACTTT. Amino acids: CASSLPGTPLHF.

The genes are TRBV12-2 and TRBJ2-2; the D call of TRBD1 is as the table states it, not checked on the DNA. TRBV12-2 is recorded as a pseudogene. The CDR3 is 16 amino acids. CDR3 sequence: CASRSLSGRGTGELFF. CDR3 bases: TGTGCAAGTCGCTCCCTCTCCGGGCGCGGCACCGGGGAGCTGTTTTTT.

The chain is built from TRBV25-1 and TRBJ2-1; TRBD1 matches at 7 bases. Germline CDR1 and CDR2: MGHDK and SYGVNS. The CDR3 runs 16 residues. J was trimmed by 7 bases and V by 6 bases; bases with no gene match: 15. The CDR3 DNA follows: TGTGCCAGCAGCGAAACTTGGACAGGTGGTAGGAATGAGCAGTTCTTC. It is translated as CASSETWTGGRNEQFF.

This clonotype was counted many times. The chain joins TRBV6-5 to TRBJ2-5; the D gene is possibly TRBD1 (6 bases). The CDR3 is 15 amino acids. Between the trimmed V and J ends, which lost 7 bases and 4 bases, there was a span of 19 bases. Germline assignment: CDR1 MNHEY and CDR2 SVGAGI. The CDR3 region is CASTPLRAGAETQYF. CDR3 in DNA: TGTGCCAGCACCCCCCTAAGGGCAGGGGCAGAGACCCAGTACTTC.

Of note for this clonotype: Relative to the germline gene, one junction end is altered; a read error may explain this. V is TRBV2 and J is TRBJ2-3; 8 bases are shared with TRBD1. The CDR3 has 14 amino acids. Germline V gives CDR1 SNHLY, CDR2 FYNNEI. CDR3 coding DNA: TGTGTCAGCTTCTGGGACAGGAGCACAGATACGCAGTATTTT. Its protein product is CVSFWDRSTDTQYF.

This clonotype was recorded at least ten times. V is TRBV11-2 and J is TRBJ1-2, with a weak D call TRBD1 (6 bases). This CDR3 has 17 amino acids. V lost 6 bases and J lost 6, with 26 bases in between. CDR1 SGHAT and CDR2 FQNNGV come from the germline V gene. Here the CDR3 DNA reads TGTGCCAGCAGACCTAAACTAGTAGTTGGACAGCATAATGGCTACACCTTC. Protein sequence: CASRPKLVVGQHNGYTF.

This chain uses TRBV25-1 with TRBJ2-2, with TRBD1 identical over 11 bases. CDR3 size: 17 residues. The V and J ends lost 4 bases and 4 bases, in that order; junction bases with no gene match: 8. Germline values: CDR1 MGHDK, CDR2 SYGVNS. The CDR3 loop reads CASSGRDRGTGTGELFF. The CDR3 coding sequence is TGTGCCAGCAGTGGCCGGGACAGGGGGACGGGCACCGGGGAGCTGTTTTTT.

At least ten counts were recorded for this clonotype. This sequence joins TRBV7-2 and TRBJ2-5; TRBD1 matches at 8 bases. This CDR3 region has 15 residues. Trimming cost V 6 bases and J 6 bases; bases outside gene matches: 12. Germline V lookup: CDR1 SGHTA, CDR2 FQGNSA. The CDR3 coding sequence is TGTGCCAGCAGTAGCCAGGGGGCGGCCCGCCAGACCCAGTACTTC. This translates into CASSSQGAARQTQYF.

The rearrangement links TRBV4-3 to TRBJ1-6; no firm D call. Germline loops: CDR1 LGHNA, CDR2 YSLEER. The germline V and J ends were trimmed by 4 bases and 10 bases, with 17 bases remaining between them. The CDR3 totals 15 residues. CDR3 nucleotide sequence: TGCGCCAGCAGCCTGATGCAAGCCTTAGGGTCACCCCTCCACTTT. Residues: CASSLMQALGSPLHF.

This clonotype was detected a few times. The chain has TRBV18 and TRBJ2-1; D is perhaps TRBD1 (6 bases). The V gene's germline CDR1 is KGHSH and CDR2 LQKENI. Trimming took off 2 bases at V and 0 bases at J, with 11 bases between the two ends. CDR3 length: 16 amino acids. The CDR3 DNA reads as TGTGCCAGCTCACCAGCCGGGACACGCTCCTACAATGAGCAGTTCTTC. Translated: CASSPAGTRSYNEQFF.

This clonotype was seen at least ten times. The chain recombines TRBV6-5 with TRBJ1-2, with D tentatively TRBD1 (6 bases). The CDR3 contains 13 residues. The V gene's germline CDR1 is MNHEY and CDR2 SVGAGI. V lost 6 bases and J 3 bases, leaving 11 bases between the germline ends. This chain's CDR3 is CASSNTGHYGYTF. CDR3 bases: TGTGCCAGCAGCAATACAGGGCACTATGGCTACACCTTC.

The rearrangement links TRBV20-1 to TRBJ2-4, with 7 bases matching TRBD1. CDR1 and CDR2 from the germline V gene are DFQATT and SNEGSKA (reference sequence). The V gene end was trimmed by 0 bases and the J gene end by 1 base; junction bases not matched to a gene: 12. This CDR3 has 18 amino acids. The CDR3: CSARDSPGGNPAKNIQYF. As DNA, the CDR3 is TGCAGTGCTAGAGATTCGCCAGGGGGTAACCCCGCCAAAAACATTCAGTACTTC.

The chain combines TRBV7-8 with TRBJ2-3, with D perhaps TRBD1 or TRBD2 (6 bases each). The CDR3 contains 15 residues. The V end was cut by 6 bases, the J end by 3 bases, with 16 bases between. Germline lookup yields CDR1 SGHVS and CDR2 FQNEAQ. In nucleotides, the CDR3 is TGTGCCAGCAGGCACCTGCTAGGGGGGACAGATACGCAGTATTTT. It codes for CASRHLLGGTDTQYF.

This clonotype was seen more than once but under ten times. Here the CDR3 reads CSARAPGQAYEQYF. The CDR3 coding sequence is TGCAGTGCTAGGGCTCCGGGACAGGCGTACGAGCAGTACTTC. This sequence joins TRBV20-1 and TRBJ2-7; the match to TRBD1 covers 8 bases. Looked up from germline, CDR1 is DFQATT and CDR2 is SNEGSKA (reference sequence). The CDR3 spans 14 residues. V dropped 3 bases and J dropped 4; count of bases not matched to a gene: 8.

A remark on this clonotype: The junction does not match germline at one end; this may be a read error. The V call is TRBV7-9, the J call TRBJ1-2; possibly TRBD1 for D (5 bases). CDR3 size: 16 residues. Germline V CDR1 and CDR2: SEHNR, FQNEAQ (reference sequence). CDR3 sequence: CASSPQGIGSNCGYTF. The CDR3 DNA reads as TGTGCCAGCAGCCCGCAGGGTATTGGGTCTAACTGTGGCTACACCTTC.